This T cell receptor beta chain was recorded in a study of blood T cell repertoires in COVID-19. The overall study: Some COVID-19 samples were acute and others convalescent; all came from the United States, Italy and Spain. In each case, the material was cDNA or gDNA derived from T cells, B-cell-depleted T cells, or PBMCs.

Trimming left V 8 bases short and J 4 bases short, with 18 bases between. Looked up from germline, CDR1 is KGHSH and CDR2 is LQKENI. The CDR3 loop spans 15 amino acids. Original data processing: Amplified reference gene primers provided the basis for estimating nucleated cell counts. The table came from immunoSEQ multiplex PCR; TCRdb's copy has only in-frame clones and leaves some out. The DNA was the basis for D and trimming; V, J and clone size are from that table. The data show 400,000 to 550,000 clones, about 89% seen once. The chain employs TRBV18 and TRBJ1-5; TRBD1 is a possible D gene (6 bases). This receptor was identified in a young woman with acute or convalescent COVID-19. Sequencing was performed on peripheral blood. DNA of the CDR3: TGTGCCAGCGCGATTGCTGGACAGTCAAATCAGCCCCAGCATTTT. It codes for CASAIAGQSNQPQHF.